Below, one T cell receptor (beta chain) is given with its context. The specificity of this receptor is unknown. No much larger clone is present one base from it, and per-base qualities are unavailable. The data were taken from a study of CD8 T cells in ankylosing spondylitis (dated by TCRdb to the late 2010s). Study-level background: T cell receptor beta repertoires were profiled in healthy donors and ankylosing spondylitis patients so that disease-linked TCR variants could be found. The full study cohort was made up of under 30 ankylosing spondylitis patients and about a hundred healthy donors. Peripheral blood was sampled, and synovial fluid was additionally collected from ankylosing spondylitis patients.

What the research found in general, with its limitations: The disease-linked clones had a CD8+ phenotype and were found at relatively low frequencies in peripheral blood. A TCR beta motif of several highly homologous amino acid variants appeared characteristic of blood from ankylosing spondylitis patients. Some of the motif variants had been reported before in the synovial fluid and blood of reactive arthritis patients, a finding that suggests common disease-initiation mechanisms. According to the report, matched synovial fluid samples from ankylosing spondylitis patients were significantly enriched for the disease-linked clones.

The germline ends are 13 bases apart after V is trimmed by 7 bases and J by 0 bases. The CDR3 runs 14 residues from the cysteine to the phenylalanine. Only the CDR3 region is kept as DNA, spanning 42 bases read in frame from base 1. CDR1 and CDR2, looked up from the germline V gene (reference sequence), are MNHEY and SMNVEV. Instrument on record: Illumina HiSeq 2500. Quantitative 5'-RACE with molecular barcodes was the method used to prepare the TCR beta libraries. Per the original workflow: To identify disease-linked TCR variants, a new computational method was used, one built on a probabilistic model of VDJ rearrangement. The public sequencing data were trimmed at Q25 with fastp and processed into clonotypes with MiXCR by TCRdb, which kept only in-frame beta chains. Merged by CDR3 protein, the rows form single entries marked with the most common genes and DNA. These V and J calls originate from TCRdb's pipeline instead of the authors' own analysis. The sample table lists just over 300,000 distinct CDR3 sequences, less than 25% of them with a count of one. The top ten clones comprise around 3.2% of the sample.

This receptor was identified in a female donor with ankylosing spondylitis or in good health (not recorded which). The V gene is TRBV27 and the J gene is TRBJ2-7; the D assignment is uncertain and may be TRBD1 or TRBD2, with 5 bases supporting each. The sample comprised blood, either unsorted or a sorted T cell fraction (not recorded which). The CDR3: CASMGRGSSYEQYF. The DNA is as follows: TGTGCCAGCATGGGACGGGGCAGCTCCTACGAGCAGTACTTC.